Listed below are T cell receptor beta chains from one sample, sequenced in a study of T cell clusters in autoimmune cytopenias. Following a re-call of the multiplex PCR reads, TCRdb has one entry per CDR3 protein and lacks DNA. This repertoire includes several thousand distinct CDR3 sequences. This sample was shared with a second study, whose subject was T cell repertoires in aging, cancer and after chemotherapy.

The sequenced material came from peripheral blood. The receptors here all came from a human donor in good health. Each CDR3 is given with its conserved first and last residue. Each record gives: J gene, clone size, V gene, CDR3 protein. Clone size appears in some rows only: once, few, many, or a class for an expanded clone.

J gene: TRBJ2-1; clone size: medium-sized; V gene: TRBV19; CDR3 protein: CASTGLAGNEQFF
J gene: TRBJ1-2; clone size: .; V gene: TRBV19; CDR3 protein: CASRTPGQGGYTF
J gene: TRBJ2-1; clone size: large; V gene: TRBV29-1; CDR3 protein: CSVESGSSYNEQFF
J gene: TRBJ1-6; clone size: .; V gene: TRBV5-4; CDR3 protein: CASSVSPRGGSPLHF
J gene: TRBJ2-7; clone size: .; V gene: TRBV28; CDR3 protein: CASRPRREGYEQYF
J gene: TRBJ2-7; clone size: .; V gene: TRBV18; CDR3 protein: CASSPRLQGAGEQYF
J gene: TRBJ2-3; clone size: medium-sized; V gene: TRBV19; CDR3 protein: CATQPTLGTDTQYF
J gene: TRBJ2-1; clone size: .; V gene: TRBV11-2; CDR3 protein: CASSPAGTHNEQFF
J gene: TRBJ2-6; clone size: .; V gene: TRBV6-6; CDR3 protein: CASSERFFGANVLTF
J gene: TRBJ2-2; clone size: .; V gene: TRBV7-9; CDR3 protein: CASSLGGLAGGGAGELFF
J gene: TRBJ2-5; clone size: .; V gene: TRBV18; CDR3 protein: CASSESAGGETQYF
J gene: TRBJ1-5; clone size: .; V gene: TRBV6-2/TRBV6-3; CDR3 protein: CASSYAELQPQHF
J gene: TRBJ2-5; clone size: .; V gene: TRBV6-2/TRBV6-3; CDR3 protein: CASSDPTSGGDVETQYF
J gene: TRBJ2-7; clone size: .; V gene: TRBV6-1; CDR3 protein: CASDGLAGSSYEQYF
J gene: TRBJ2-7; clone size: .; V gene: TRBV30; CDR3 protein: CAWRRDLGGEQYF
J gene: TRBJ1-1; clone size: medium-sized; V gene: TRBV29-1; CDR3 protein: CSATRQIEAFF
J gene: TRBJ2-5; clone size: .; V gene: TRBV7-6; CDR3 protein: CASSLAGSSVETQYF
J gene: TRBJ1-1; clone size: medium-sized; V gene: TRBV18; CDR3 protein: CASSPLTEAFF
J gene: TRBJ2-5; clone size: .; V gene: TRBV6-6; CDR3 protein: CASEDSGIQETQYF
J gene: TRBJ1-4; clone size: medium-sized; V gene: TRBV19; CDR3 protein: CASSPDRATSLKLFF
J gene: TRBJ1-1; clone size: .; V gene: TRBV7-6; CDR3 protein: CASSLRWNTEAFF
J gene: TRBJ2-3; clone size: .; V gene: TRBV7-2; CDR3 protein: CASSLLGLARSDTQYF
J gene: TRBJ2-7; clone size: .; V gene: TRBV30; CDR3 protein: CAWSAYSGESENEQYF
J gene: TRBJ1-4; clone size: medium-sized; V gene: TRBV19; CDR3 protein: CASSIDRWTGGLNEKLFF
J gene: TRBJ2-1; clone size: .; V gene: TRBV20-1; CDR3 protein: CSAHLAGRNEQFF
J gene: TRBJ1-3; clone size: .; V gene: TRBV5-1; CDR3 protein: CASSLQGAAGNTIYF
J gene: TRBJ1-6; clone size: .; V gene: TRBV6-1; CDR3 protein: CASSRPNSPLHF
J gene: TRBJ2-5; clone size: medium-sized; V gene: TRBV6-5; CDR3 protein: CASSSPPQETQYF
J gene: TRBJ1-6; clone size: medium-sized; V gene: TRBV27; CDR3 protein: CASSSPTGLGSPLHF
J gene: TRBJ2-1; clone size: .; V gene: TRBV4-3; CDR3 protein: CASSQGTRGYNEQFF
J gene: TRBJ2-7; clone size: .; V gene: TRBV24-1; CDR3 protein: CATSDGTGVLPYEQYF
J gene: TRBJ2-2; clone size: .; V gene: TRBV14; CDR3 protein: CASSARLGQGTYGELFF
J gene: TRBJ2-7; clone size: .; V gene: TRBV7-2; CDR3 protein: CASSFRGGYEQYF
J gene: TRBJ2-2; clone size: .; V gene: TRBV5-3; CDR3 protein: CASSLEREENTGELFF
J gene: TRBJ1-2; clone size: .; V gene: TRBV19; CDR3 protein: CASSMATVTVYGYTF
J gene: TRBJ2-1; clone size: .; V gene: TRBV12-3/TRBV12-4; CDR3 protein: CATSKETSNEQFF
J gene: TRBJ2-7; clone size: .; V gene: TRBV7-9; CDR3 protein: CASSLAGLAGGPGANEQYF
J gene: TRBJ1-4; clone size: .; V gene: TRBV30; CDR3 protein: CAWTGQGGEKLFF
J gene: TRBJ1-2; clone size: medium-sized; V gene: TRBV29-1; CDR3 protein: CSVDWGAGYGYTF
J gene: TRBJ2-3; clone size: .; V gene: TRBV20-1; CDR3 protein: CSATLSLLTDTQYF
J gene: TRBJ2-1; clone size: medium-sized; V gene: TRBV11-1; CDR3 protein: CASSLGGYNEQFF
J gene: TRBJ2-3; clone size: .; V gene: TRBV5-6; CDR3 protein: CASSLRGAGPQYF
J gene: TRBJ1-2; clone size: medium-sized; V gene: TRBV15; CDR3 protein: CATSRVSDPGQGNYGYTF
J gene: TRBJ2-7; clone size: medium-sized; V gene: TRBV29-1; CDR3 protein: CNYHPTSGTLNYEQYF
J gene: TRBJ1-6; clone size: large; V gene: TRBV5-6; CDR3 protein: CASSSQDGLTLHF
J gene: TRBJ1-2; clone size: .; V gene: TRBV6-5; CDR3 protein: CASSYLIDRTGGYTF
J gene: TRBJ1-2; clone size: .; V gene: TRBV5-5; CDR3 protein: CASSWTGVGGYTF
J gene: TRBJ2-1; clone size: .; V gene: TRBV7-9; CDR3 protein: CASVRGGNNEQFF
J gene: TRBJ2-3; clone size: .; V gene: TRBV7-2; CDR3 protein: CASSYSRDTQYF
J gene: TRBJ2-5; clone size: medium-sized; V gene: TRBV7-6; CDR3 protein: CASSSRGASSETQYF
J gene: TRBJ2-5; clone size: .; V gene: TRBV6-1; CDR3 protein: CASSGLAGGTETQYF
J gene: TRBJ2-3; clone size: medium-sized; V gene: TRBV5-4; CDR3 protein: CASSSSRIRSTDTQYF
J gene: TRBJ1-4; clone size: .; V gene: TRBV6-6; CDR3 protein: CASSLTHQEQGEKLFF
J gene: TRBJ2-7; clone size: .; V gene: TRBV19; CDR3 protein: CASSQDSSGRVYEQYF
J gene: TRBJ2-1; clone size: .; V gene: TRBV7-2; CDR3 protein: CASSAASGYTEQFF